Shown below are 17 T cell receptor beta chains from a single sample sequenced in a study of early T cells in non-severe SARS-CoV-2 infection. MiXCR was run by TCRdb on the 5' RACE reads, yielding one entry per CDR3 protein. Of roughly 50,000 distinct CDR3 sequences in the sample, roughly 8.2% were seen once. Specimen: whole blood. These receptors originate from an adult who was a healthcare worker with PCR-confirmed SARS-CoV-2 infection or an uninfected control (not recorded which).

This chain's CDR3 is CASTGASTDTQYF. In nucleotides, the CDR3 is TGTGCCAGCACCGGAGCTAGCACAGATACGCAGTATTTT. This chain uses TRBV2 with TRBJ2-3; D is undetermined. Germline loops: CDR1 SNHLY, CDR2 FYNNEI. The V end lost 7 bases, the J end lost 0 bases, and 8 bases lay between the germline ends. The CDR3 spans 13 residues.

This clonotype was detected a few times. The chain couples TRBV4-1 to TRBJ2-4, with D possibly being TRBD1 or TRBD2 (5 bases each). Trimming removed 3 bases from V and 1 base from J, with 7 bases in between. The germline gives CDR1 MGHRA, CDR2 YSYEKL. The length of the CDR3 is 14 residues. For the CDR3, the DNA is TGCGCCAGCAGCCAGAGGGGTGCCAAAAACATTCAGTACTTC. Residues: CASSQRGAKNIQYF.

The chain uses TRBV20-1 and TRBJ2-3; D is perhaps TRBD1 or TRBD2 (5 bases each). Trimming removed 3 bases at V and 2 bases at J, with 15 bases between. The germline V gene has CDR1 DFQATT and CDR2 SNEGSKA (reference sequence). CDR3 length: 15 amino acids. CDR3 DNA sequence: TGCAGTGCTAGTGGGGGATGGGGTCTCACAGATACGCAGTATTTT. It specifies CSASGGWGLTDTQYF.

This clonotype was seen only a few times. V and J are TRBV6-6 and TRBJ1-2; D remains ambiguous. With 7 bases removed from V and 3 bases from J, the gap between germline ends came to 6 bases. This CDR3 is built from 11 residues. Per the germline V gene, CDR1 is MNHNY and CDR2 is SVGAGI (reference sequence). CDR3 DNA: TGTGCCAGCATTGGGGACTATGGCTACACCTTC. The encoded protein is CASIGDYGYTF.

This clonotype showed up just a few times. The chain combines TRBV4-2 with TRBJ2-2, with unresolved D. Germline V gene sequence: CDR1 LGHNA, CDR2 YNFKEQ. The V gene lost 0 bases and the J gene lost 6 bases, with 17 bases spanning the gap. CDR3 length: 17 residues. The CDR3 region has the DNA TGTGCCAGCAGCCAAGATTTCAGGTTGCGTAGTGCCGGGGAGCTGTTTTTT. Protein: CASSQDFRLRSAGELFF.

This clonotype was detected many times. The chain is built from TRBV12-3 or TRBV12-4 and TRBJ2-3; 10 bases agree with TRBD2. The CDR3 loop spans 15 amino acids. V lost 4 bases to trimming and J lost 2 bases; unmatched junction nucleotides: 3. CDR3 region: CASSWSGGATDTQYF. The CDR3, as DNA: TGTGCCAGCAGTTGGAGCGGGGGGGCCACAGATACGCAGTATTTT.

This clonotype was seen more than once but under ten times. One end of the junction fails to match germline, which may point to a read error. This rearrangement joins TRBV7-7 to TRBJ2-5; D possibly corresponds to TRBD2 (6 bases). This CDR3 region has 14 residues. Germline V gives CDR1 SSHAT, CDR2 FNYEAQ (reference sequence). The CDR3 loop is CASSKIAGQETQYF. The CDR3 DNA follows: TGTGCTAGCAGCAAAATTGCGGGGCAAGAGACCCAGTACTTC.

This clonotype was observed many times. One end of the junction varies from germline; a read error may be responsible. CDR3 sequence: CASSLNTDTQYF. The DNA of the CDR3 is TGCGCCAGCAGCTTAAACACAGATACGCAGTATTTT. This chain links TRBV11-2 with TRBJ2-3; D is uncertain. The CDR3 loop spans 12 amino acids. The V gene's germline CDR1 is SGHAT and CDR2 FQNNGV.

This clonotype has a handful of counts. The chain joins TRBV10-3 to TRBJ1-4, with 8 bases lining up with TRBD1. V lost 6 bases and J lost 4; bases outside the gene matches: 4. Germline lookup yields CDR1 ENHRY and CDR2 SYGVKD. The CDR3 sequence is 14 residues long. CDR3 coding DNA: TGTGCCATCAGACCCGACAGGGGTAATGAAAAACTGTTTTTT. The encoded protein is CAIRPDRGNEKLFF.

In this sample, this clonotype turned up a few times. The CDR3 DNA is TGTGCCAGCAGAAAAATCGACAGGGAAGATACGCAGTATTTT. It translates to CASRKIDREDTQYF. The gene calls are TRBV7-9 and TRBJ2-3; the match to TRBD1 covers 7 bases. The CDR3 spans 14 residues. The germline V gene has CDR1 SEHNR and CDR2 FQNEAQ (reference sequence). J gave up 5 bases and V 6 bases, and 8 bases lay outside the gene matches.

This clonotype has a handful of counts. J is TRBJ2-7 and V is TRBV6-2 or TRBV6-3; 11 bases agree with TRBD2. The V and J ends lost 6 bases and 5 bases, in that order; junction bases with no gene match: 9. CDR1 is MNHEY and CDR2 is SVGEGT in the germline V gene. This CDR3 contains 15 residues. CDR3 in DNA: TGTGCCAGCAGCTCACTAGCGGGAGCGCTCGACGAGCAGTACTTC. Amino acid sequence: CASSSLAGALDEQYF.

This clonotype was counted between two and nine times. This chain links TRBV20-1 with TRBJ2-3, with a weak D call TRBD1 (6 bases). CDR3 length: 13 amino acids. Deletions cut 5 bases from V and 1 base from J, with 10 bases between. Germline values: CDR1 DFQATT, CDR2 SNEGSKA (reference sequence). The CDR3 nucleotides read TGCAGTGCTTTCGAGGGGGGCACAGATACGCAGTATTTT. Its protein is CSAFEGGTDTQYF.

This clonotype was seen only a few times. The genes are TRBV10-3 and TRBJ2-3; possible D gene TRBD2, 6 bases. CDR3 length: 13 amino acids. Germline V gives CDR1 ENHRY, CDR2 SYGVKD. V was pared by 10 bases and J by 5 bases, with 16 bases between. CDR3 sequence reads: CATSSEGKDTQYF. The CDR3 DNA sequence: TGTGCCACGTCTAGCGAGGGCAAAGATACGCAGTATTTT.

This clonotype was seen a handful of times. The rearrangement joins TRBV29-1 to TRBJ2-3; 16 nucleotides match TRBD2. Germline V gives CDR1 SQVTM, CDR2 ANQGSEA. The V gene end was trimmed by 6 bases and the J gene end by 1 base; junction bases not matched to a gene: 4. The CDR3 extends over 16 amino acids. The DNA of the CDR3 is TGCAGCGTAGCCGGGACTAGCGGGAGGGGCACAGATACGCAGTATTTT. Translating it yields CSVAGTSGRGTDTQYF.

V usage is TRBV7-9 and J usage is TRBJ1-5; D gene unclear. The V end was cut by 2 bases, the J end by 7 bases, with 6 bases between. This CDR3 comprises 12 residues. Germline-derived CDR1 and CDR2 are SEHNR and FQNEAQ (reference sequence). CDR3 region: CASSLYDQPQHF. The CDR3 region has the DNA TGTGCCAGCAGCTTATATGACCAGCCCCAGCATTTT. Based on the CDR3 plus reference TRBV7-9 and TRBJ1-5, the full variable domain is DTGVSQNPRHKITKRGQNVTFRCDPISEHNRLYWYRQTLGQGPEFLTYFQNEAQLEKSRLLSDRFSAERPKGSFSTLEIQRTEQGDSAMYLCASSLYDQPQHFGDGTRLSIL.

The genes are TRBV5-1 and TRBJ1-2, with 9 bases lining up with TRBD1. The ends lost 4 bases at V and 4 bases at J; junction bases unmatched: 8. This CDR3 comprises 15 residues. Germline CDR1 reads SGHRS; CDR2 reads YFSETQ. CDR3 DNA: TGCGCCAGCAGCAAGGAACCGGGACAGGGCTATGGCTACACCTTC. Protein product: CASSKEPGQGYGYTF.

The sample holds a few counts of this clonotype. V is TRBV27 and J is TRBJ2-7; no reliable D call. The length of the CDR3 is 14 residues. Trimming removed 5 bases at V and 3 bases at J, with 14 bases between. CDR1 MNHEY and CDR2 SMNVEV come from the germline V gene (reference sequence). This CDR3 is CASSPQEKIYEQYF. The CDR3 DNA reads as TGTGCCAGCAGTCCCCAGGAGAAAATCTACGAGCAGTACTTC.